These 10 T cell receptor beta chains were all obtained from the same sample, sequenced in a study of OX40 agonist ivuxolimab in advanced cancers. Libraries were constructed by the immunoSEQ multiplex PCR assay. TCRdb's version of the immuneACCESS table is confined to in-frame rearrangements and falls short of the full clone set. An unresolved V gene accounts for under half of the shortfall where checked; the remainder is of unknown origin. The sample table lists some 95,000 clones, 87% of them with a count of one. The ten largest clones add up to roughly 0.52% of the sample. The specimen was CD4+ or CD8+ T cells sorted from blood, collected in a trial of the OX40 agonist ivuxolimab. The receptors were sampled from an adult with an advanced solid tumor such as melanoma, head and neck, liver or kidney cancer.

The chain carries TRBV2 and TRBJ1-6; no clear D. Germline CDR1 is SNHLY and CDR2 is FYNNEI. The CDR3 spans 15 residues. CDR3 nucleotide sequence: TGTGCTAAACAAACCCCGAGCTCCTATAATTCACCCCTCCACTTT. Protein sequence: CAKQTPSSYNSPLHF.

The J gene is TRBJ1-4, the V gene TRBV6-5, with a tentative D call TRBD1 (6 bases). The length of the CDR3 is 13 residues. V dropped 7 bases and J dropped 5 bases, with 11 bases sitting between them. Germline V CDR1 and CDR2: MNHEY, SVGAGI. The CDR3 spells CASTRQGNEKLFF. The CDR3 DNA follows: TGTGCCAGCACCCGCCAGGGGAATGAAAAACTGTTTTTT.

The chain joins TRBV20-1 to TRBJ1-2, with TRBD1 as a possible D gene (5 bases). The germline V gene encodes CDR1 DFQATT and CDR2 SNEGSKA (reference sequence). CDR3 length: 11 residues. The CDR3: CGLSGPYGYTF. CDR3 nucleotide sequence: TGCGGCCTATCGGGACCCTATGGCTACACCTTC.

This clone appeared once. This rearrangement joins TRBV2 to TRBJ1-2; D unresolved. Germline CDR1 and CDR2: SNHLY and FYNNEI. V lost 4 bases and J 4 bases, leaving 10 bases between the germline ends. The CDR3 sequence is 13 residues long. The CDR3 loop reads CASSGETAYGYTF. DNA for the CDR3: TGTGCCAGCAGTGGGGAGACGGCCTATGGCTACACCTTC.

The rearrangement uses TRBV18 and TRBJ2-7; D is unclear. CDR3 length equals 12 residues. Trimming removed 3 bases at V and 3 bases at J, with 6 bases between. CDR1 and CDR2 from the germline V gene are KGHSH and LQKENI. The CDR3 DNA follows: TGTGCCAGCTCACCCGGAAGCTACGAGCAGTACTTC. Translating gives CASSPGSYEQYF.

The gene calls are TRBV4-1 and TRBJ1-3, with D unclear. Germline values: CDR1 MGHRA, CDR2 YSYEKL. V was clipped by 4 bases and J by 7 bases, with 14 bases between them. The CDR3 totals 14 residues. The CDR3 protein is CASSRTEVGNTIYF. The CDR3 DNA reads as TGCGCCAGCAGCCGTACCGAAGTAGGGAACACCATATATTTT.

Only one count was recorded for this clone. The chain carries TRBV11-2 and TRBJ1-4; D not certain. V was shortened by 5 bases and J by 0 bases, with 10 bases between the two germline ends. CDR3 size: 15 residues. The V gene's germline CDR1 is SGHAT and CDR2 FQNNGV. The CDR3 protein is CASSPQIATNEKLFF. In nucleotides, the CDR3 is TGTGCCAGCAGCCCCCAGATCGCAACTAATGAAAAACTGTTTTTT.

In the case of this clone: One end of the junction fails to match germline, which may point to a read error. The J gene is TRBJ2-1, the V gene TRBV7-6; D is undetermined. This CDR3 region has 14 residues. CDR1 and CDR2 (germline): SGHVS, FNYEAQ. DNA for the CDR3: TGTGCCAGCAGCCCAGGAGTAGGTTACAATGGGCAGTTCTTC. It codes for CASSPGVGYNGQFF.

The chain combines TRBV19 with TRBJ1-4; D unclear. The CDR3 length is 14 residues. V was pared by 6 bases and J by 0 bases, with 8 bases between. Germline CDR1 LNHDA, CDR2 SQIVND (reference sequence). In DNA, the CDR3 is TGTGCCAGTAGGGAGACTTCAACTAATGAAAAACTGTTTTTT. Translated, it gives CASRETSTNEKLFF.

The J gene is TRBJ1-4, the V gene TRBV5-1, with 8 bases fitting TRBD1. The CDR3 runs to 16 residues. Germline CDR1 is SGHRS and CDR2 is YFSETQ. V trimming: 0 bases; J trimming: 4 bases; junction bases outside the gene matches: 5. CDR3 region: CASSLEPQGGNEKLFF. CDR3 DNA sequence: TGCGCCAGCAGCTTGGAACCACAGGGGGGTAATGAAAAACTGTTTTTT.